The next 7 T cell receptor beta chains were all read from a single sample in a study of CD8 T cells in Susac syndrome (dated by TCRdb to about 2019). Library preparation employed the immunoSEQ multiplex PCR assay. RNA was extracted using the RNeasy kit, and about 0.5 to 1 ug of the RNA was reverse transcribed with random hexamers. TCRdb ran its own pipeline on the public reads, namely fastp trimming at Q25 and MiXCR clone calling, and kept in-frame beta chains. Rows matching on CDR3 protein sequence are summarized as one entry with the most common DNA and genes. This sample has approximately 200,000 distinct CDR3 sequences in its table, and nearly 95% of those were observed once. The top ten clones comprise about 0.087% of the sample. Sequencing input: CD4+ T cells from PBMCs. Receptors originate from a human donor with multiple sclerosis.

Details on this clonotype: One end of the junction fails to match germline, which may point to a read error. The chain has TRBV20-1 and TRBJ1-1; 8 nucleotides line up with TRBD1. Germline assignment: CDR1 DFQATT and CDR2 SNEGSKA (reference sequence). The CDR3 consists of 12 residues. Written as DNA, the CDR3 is TGCAGTGCCAGAGACACAGGGGGACCGGCTTTCTTT. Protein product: CSARDTGGPAFF.

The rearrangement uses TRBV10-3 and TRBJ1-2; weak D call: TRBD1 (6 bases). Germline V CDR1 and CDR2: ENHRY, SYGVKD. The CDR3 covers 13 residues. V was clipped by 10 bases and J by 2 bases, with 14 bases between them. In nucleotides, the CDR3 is TGTGCCACCCAGACAGGACCGAACTATGGCTACACCTTC. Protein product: CATQTGPNYGYTF.

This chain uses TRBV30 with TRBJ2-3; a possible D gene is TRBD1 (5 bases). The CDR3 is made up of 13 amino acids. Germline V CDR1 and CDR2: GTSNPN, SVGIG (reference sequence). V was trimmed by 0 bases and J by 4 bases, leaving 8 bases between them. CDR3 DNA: TGTGCCTGGAGTGTGAAGGGGTCAGATACGCAGTATTTT. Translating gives CAWSVKGSDTQYF.

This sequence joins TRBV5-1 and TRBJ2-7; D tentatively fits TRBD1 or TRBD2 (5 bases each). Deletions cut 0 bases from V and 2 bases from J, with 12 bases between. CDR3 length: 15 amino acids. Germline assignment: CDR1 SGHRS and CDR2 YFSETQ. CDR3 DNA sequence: TGCGCCAGCAGCTTGGCATCGGGGCTGACCTACGAGCAGTACTTC. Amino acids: CASSLASGLTYEQYF.

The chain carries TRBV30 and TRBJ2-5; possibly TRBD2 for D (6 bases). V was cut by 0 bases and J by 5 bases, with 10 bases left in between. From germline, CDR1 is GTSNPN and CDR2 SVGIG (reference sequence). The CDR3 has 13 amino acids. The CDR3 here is CAWSVGGTETQYF. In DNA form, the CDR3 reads TGTGCCTGGAGTGTAGGAGGGACGGAGACCCAGTACTTC.

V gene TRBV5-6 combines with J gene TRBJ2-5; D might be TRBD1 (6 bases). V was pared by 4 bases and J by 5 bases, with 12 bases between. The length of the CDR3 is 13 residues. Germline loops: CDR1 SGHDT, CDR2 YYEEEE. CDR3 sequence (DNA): TGTGCCAGCAGCCTCACAGGGCGGGAGACCCAGTACTTC. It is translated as CASSLTGRETQYF.

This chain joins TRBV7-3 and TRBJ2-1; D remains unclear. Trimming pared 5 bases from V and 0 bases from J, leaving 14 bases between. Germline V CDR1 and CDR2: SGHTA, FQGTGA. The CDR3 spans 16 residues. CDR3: CASSPWVTSSYNEQFF. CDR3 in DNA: TGTGCCAGCAGCCCGTGGGTGACCTCCTCCTACAATGAGCAGTTCTTC.